What follows is one T cell receptor (beta chain) and its context. The germline V gene has CDR1 SEHNR and CDR2 FQNEAQ (reference sequence). Germline trimming cut 3 bases from V and 0 bases from J; bases unmatched to any gene: 5. The CDR3 sequence is 16 residues long. The data derive from a study of shared clonotypes between healthy human individuals. Genomic DNA of unsorted samples came from roughly 90 million PBMCs. This table comes from immunoSEQ multiplex PCR, and its TCRdb copy is limited to in-frame clones, with some not included. The sample has roughly 510,000 clones; over 75% are singletons. This clonotype was obtained from a woman in her 40s in good health. Some clones in this sample may be carry-over from other donors' samples. Sequenced sample: PBMCs. The J gene is TRBJ1-5, the V gene TRBV7-9, with TRBD1 identical over 7 bases. The CDR3 DNA follows: TGTGCCAGCAGCTTCGCATACAGGGGTAGCAATCAGCCCCAGCATTTT. It codes for CASSFAYRGSNQPQHF.